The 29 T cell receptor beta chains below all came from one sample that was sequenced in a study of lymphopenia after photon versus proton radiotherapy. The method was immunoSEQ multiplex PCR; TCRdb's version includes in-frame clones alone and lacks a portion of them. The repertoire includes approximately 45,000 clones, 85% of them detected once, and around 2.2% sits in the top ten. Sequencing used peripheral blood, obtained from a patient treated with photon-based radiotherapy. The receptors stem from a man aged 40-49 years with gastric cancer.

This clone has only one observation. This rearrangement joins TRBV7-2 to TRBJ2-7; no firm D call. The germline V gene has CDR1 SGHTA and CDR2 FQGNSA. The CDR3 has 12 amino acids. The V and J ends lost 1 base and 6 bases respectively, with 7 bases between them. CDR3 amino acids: CASSLGQLEQYF. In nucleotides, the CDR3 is TGTGCCAGCAGCTTAGGCCAGCTCGAGCAGTACTTC. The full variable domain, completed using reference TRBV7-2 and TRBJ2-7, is GAGVSQSPSNKVTEKGKDVELRCDPISGHTALYWYRQSLGQGLEFLIYFQGNSAPDKSGLPSDRFSAERTGGSVSTLTIQRTQQEDSAVYLCASSLGQLEQYFGPGTRLTVT.

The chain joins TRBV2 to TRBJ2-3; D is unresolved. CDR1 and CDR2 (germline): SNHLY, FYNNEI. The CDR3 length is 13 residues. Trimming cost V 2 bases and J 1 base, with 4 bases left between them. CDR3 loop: CASSEQGTDTQYF. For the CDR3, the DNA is TGTGCCAGCAGTGAACAGGGCACAGATACGCAGTATTTT.

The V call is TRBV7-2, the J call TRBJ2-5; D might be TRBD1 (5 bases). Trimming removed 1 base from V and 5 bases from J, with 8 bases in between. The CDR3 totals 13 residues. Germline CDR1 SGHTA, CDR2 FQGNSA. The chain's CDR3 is CASSLGQRETQYF. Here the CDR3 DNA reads TGTGCCAGCAGCTTAGGACAGAGGGAGACCCAGTACTTC. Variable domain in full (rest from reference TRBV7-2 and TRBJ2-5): GAGVSQSPSNKVTEKGKDVELRCDPISGHTALYWYRQSLGQGLEFLIYFQGNSAPDKSGLPSDRFSAERTGGSVSTLTIQRTQQEDSAVYLCASSLGQRETQYFGPGTRLLVL.

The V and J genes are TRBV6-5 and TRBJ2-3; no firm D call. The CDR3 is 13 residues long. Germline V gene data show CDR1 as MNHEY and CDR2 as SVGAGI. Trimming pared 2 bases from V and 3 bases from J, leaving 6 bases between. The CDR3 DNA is TGTGCCAGCAGTTACAGGGTAACAGATACGCAGTATTTT. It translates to CASSYRVTDTQYF.

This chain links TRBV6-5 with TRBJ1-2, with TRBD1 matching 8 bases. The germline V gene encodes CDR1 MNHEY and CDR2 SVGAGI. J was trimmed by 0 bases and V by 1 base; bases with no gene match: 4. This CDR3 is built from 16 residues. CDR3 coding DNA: TGTGCCAGCAGTTACTTACAACAGGGGGCTAACTATGGCTACACCTTC. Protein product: CASSYLQQGANYGYTF.

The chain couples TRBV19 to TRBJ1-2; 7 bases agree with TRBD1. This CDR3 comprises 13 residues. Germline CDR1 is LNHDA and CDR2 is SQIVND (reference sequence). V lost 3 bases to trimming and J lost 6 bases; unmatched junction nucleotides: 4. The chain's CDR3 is CASSMTGTDGYTF. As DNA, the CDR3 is TGTGCCAGTAGTATGACGGGGACAGATGGCTACACCTTC.

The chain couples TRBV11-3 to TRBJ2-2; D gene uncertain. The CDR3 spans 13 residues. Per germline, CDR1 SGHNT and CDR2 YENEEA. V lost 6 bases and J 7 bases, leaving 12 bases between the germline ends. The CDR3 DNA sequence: TGTGCCAGCAGTTTTGACTGGGGCGGGGAGCTGTTTTTT. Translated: CASSFDWGGELFF.

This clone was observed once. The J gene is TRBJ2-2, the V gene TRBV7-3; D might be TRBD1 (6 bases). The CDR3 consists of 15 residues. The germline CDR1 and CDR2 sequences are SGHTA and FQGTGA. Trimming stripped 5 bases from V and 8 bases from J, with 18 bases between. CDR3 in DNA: TGTGCCAGCAGCCCAGAGGGGACAAAAATAGGGGAGCTGTTTTTT. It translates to CASSPEGTKIGELFF.

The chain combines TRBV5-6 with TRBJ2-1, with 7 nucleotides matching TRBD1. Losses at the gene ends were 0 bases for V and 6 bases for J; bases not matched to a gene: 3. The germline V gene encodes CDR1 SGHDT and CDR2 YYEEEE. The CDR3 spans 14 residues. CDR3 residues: CASSLGQGFNEQFF. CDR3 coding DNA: TGTGCCAGCAGCTTGGGACAGGGATTCAATGAGCAGTTCTTC.

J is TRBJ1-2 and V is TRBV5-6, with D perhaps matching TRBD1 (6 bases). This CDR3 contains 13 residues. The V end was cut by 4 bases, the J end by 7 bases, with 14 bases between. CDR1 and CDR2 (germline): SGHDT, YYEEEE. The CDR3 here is CASSTNRVGGYTF. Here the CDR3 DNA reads TGTGCCAGCAGCACGAACAGGGTTGGTGGCTACACCTTC. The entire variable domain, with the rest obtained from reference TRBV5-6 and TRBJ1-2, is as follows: DAGVTQSPTHLIKTRGQQVTLRCSPKSGHDTVSWYQQALGQGPQFIFQYYEEEERQRGNFPDRFSGHQFPNYSSELNVNALLLGDSALYLCASSTNRVGGYTFGSGTRLTVV.

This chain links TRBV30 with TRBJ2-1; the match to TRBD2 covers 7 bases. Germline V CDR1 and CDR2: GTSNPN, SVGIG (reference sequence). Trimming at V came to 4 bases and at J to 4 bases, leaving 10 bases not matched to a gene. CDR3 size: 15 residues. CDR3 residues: CAWTPMGGGYNEQFF. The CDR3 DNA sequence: TGTGCCTGGACCCCCATGGGCGGGGGATACAATGAGCAGTTCTTC.

In nucleotides, the CDR3 is TGTGCCAGCTCAGGAAGGGGAACTAATGAAAAACTGTTTTTT. Translating it yields CASSGRGTNEKLFF. The V gene is TRBV18, the J gene TRBJ1-4, with D possibly being TRBD1 (5 bases). CDR3 length: 14 amino acids. Germline values: CDR1 KGHSH, CDR2 LQKENI. V dropped 5 bases and J dropped 1 base, with 8 bases sitting between them.

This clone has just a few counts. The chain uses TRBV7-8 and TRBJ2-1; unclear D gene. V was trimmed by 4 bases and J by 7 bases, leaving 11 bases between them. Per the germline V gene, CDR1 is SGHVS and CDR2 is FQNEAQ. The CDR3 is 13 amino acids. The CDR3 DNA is TGTGCCAGCAGCTCGGAACACGCAAATGAGCAGTTCTTC. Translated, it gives CASSSEHANEQFF.

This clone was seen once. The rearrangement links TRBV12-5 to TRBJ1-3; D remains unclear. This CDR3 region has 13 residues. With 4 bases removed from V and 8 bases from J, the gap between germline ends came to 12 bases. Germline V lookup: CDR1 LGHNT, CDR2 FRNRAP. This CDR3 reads CASGSPMTDTIYF. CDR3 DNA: TGTGCTAGTGGTTCCCCTATGACTGACACCATATATTTT.

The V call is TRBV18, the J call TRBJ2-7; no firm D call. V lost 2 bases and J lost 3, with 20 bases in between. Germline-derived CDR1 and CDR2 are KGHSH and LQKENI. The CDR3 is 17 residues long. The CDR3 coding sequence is TGTGCCAGCTCACCATCACAAATAGCAGGAGATTTCTACGAGCAGTACTTC. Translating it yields CASSPSQIAGDFYEQYF.

The CDR3 bases are TGTGCCAGCAGTTACAGGGGTGATTCACCCCTCCACTTT. Translating it yields CASSYRGDSPLHF. V gene TRBV7-7 combines with J gene TRBJ1-6, with 7 bases lining up with TRBD1. The CDR3 is made up of 13 amino acids. The V segment lost 6 bases and the J segment 8 bases; nucleotides outside the gene matches: 4. The V gene's germline CDR1 is SSHAT and CDR2 FNYEAQ (reference sequence).

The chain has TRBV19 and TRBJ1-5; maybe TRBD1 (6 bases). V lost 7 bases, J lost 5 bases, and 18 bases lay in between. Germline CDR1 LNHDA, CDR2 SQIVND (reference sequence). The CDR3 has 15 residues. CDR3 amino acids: CASKAGDMLYQPQHF. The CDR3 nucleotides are TGTGCCAGTAAGGCAGGGGATATGCTTTATCAGCCCCAGCATTTT. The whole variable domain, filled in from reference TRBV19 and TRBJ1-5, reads DGGITQSPKYLFRKEGQNVTLSCEQNLNHDAMYWYRQDPGQGLRLIYYSQIVNDFQKGDIAEGYSVSREKKESFPLTVTSAQKNPTAFYLCASKAGDMLYQPQHFGDGTRLSIL.

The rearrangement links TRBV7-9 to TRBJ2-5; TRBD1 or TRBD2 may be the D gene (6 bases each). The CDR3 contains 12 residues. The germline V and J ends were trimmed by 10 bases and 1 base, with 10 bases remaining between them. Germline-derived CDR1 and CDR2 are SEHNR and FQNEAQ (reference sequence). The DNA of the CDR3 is TGTGCCATAGGAGGGGGCCAAGAGACCCAGTACTTC. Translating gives CAIGGGQETQYF.

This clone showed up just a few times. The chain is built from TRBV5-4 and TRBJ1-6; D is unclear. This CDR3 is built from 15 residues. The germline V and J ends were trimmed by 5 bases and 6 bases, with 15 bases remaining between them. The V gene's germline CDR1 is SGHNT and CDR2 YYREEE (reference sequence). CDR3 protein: CASRTAGGFNSPLHF. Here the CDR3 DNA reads TGTGCCAGCAGGACCGCAGGCGGGTTTAATTCACCCCTCCACTTT.

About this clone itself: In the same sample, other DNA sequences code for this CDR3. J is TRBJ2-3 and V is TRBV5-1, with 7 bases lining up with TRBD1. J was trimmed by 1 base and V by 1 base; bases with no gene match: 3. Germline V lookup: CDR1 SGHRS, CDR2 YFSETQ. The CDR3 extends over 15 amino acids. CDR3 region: CASSLRGLGTDTQYF. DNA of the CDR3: TGCGCCAGCAGCTTGAGGGGGCTAGGCACAGATACGCAGTATTTT.

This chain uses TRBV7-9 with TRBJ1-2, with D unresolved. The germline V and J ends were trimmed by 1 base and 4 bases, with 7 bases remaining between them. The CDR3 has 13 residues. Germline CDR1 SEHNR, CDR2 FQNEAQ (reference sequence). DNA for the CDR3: TGTGCCAGCAGCTTAGAAGGCATCTATGGCTACACCTTC. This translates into CASSLEGIYGYTF.

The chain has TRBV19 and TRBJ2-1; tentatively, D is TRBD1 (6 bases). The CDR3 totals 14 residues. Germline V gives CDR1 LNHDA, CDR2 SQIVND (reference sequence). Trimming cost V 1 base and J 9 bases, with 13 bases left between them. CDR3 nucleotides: TGTGCCAGTAGTATAGGCTTGGGACACCCTGAGCAGTTCTTC. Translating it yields CASSIGLGHPEQFF.

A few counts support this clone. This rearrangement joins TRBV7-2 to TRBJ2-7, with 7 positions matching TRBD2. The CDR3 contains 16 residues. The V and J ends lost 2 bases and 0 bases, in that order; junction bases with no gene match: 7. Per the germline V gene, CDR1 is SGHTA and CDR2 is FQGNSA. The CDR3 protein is CASSLNGGLTSYEQYF. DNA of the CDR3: TGTGCCAGCAGCTTAAACGGGGGACTAACCTCCTACGAGCAGTACTTC.

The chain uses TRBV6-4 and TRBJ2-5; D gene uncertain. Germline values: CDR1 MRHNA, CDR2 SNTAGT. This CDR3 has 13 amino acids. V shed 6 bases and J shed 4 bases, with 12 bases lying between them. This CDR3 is CASRGTGLETQYF. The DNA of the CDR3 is TGTGCCAGCAGGGGAACCGGGTTAGAGACCCAGTACTTC.

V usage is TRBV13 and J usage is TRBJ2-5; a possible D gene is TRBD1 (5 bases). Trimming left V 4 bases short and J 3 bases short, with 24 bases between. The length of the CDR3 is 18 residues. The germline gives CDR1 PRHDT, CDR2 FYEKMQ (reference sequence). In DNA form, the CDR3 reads TGTGCCAGCAGCTCGCTAACTCACGCAGGGAATTCAGAAGAGACCCAGTACTTC. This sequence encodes CASSSLTHAGNSEETQYF.

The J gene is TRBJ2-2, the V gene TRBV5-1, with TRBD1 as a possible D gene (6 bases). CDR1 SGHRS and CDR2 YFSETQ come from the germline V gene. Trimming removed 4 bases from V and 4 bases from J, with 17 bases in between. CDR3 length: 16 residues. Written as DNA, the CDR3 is TGCGCCAGCAGCACCCCCTCAGGGGTGGGCACCGGGGAGCTGTTTTTT. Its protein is CASSTPSGVGTGELFF.

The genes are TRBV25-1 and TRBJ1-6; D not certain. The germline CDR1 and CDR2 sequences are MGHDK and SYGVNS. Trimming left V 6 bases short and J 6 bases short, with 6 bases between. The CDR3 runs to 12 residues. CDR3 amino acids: CASRGGNSPLHF. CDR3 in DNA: TGTGCCAGCAGGGGAGGTAATTCACCCCTCCACTTT.

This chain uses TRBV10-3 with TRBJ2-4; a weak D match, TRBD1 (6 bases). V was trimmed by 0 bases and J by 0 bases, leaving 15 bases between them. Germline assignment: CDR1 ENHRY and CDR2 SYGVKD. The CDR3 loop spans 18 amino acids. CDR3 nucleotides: TGTGCCATCAGTGAGTCGGGGACAAGGGGGTTAGCCAAAAACATTCAGTACTTC. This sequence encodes CAISESGTRGLAKNIQYF.

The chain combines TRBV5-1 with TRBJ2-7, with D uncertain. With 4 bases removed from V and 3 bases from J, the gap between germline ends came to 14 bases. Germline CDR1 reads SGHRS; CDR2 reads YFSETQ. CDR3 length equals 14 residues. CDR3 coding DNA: TGCGCCAGCAGCCACCCAACACGGAGCTACGAGCAGTACTTC. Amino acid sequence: CASSHPTRSYEQYF.